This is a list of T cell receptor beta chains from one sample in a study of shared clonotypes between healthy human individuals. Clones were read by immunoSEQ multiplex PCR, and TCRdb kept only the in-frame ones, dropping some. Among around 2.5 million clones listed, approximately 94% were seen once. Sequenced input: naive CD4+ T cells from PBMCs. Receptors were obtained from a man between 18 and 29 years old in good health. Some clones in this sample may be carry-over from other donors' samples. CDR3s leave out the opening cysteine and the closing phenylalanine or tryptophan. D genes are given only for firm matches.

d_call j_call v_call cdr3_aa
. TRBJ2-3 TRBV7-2 ASSLTFRLTDTQY
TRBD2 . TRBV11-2 ASGSPRASGIYEQY
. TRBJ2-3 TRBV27 ASRRLRRGGGSDTQY
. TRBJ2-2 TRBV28 ASSLVRVGTGELF
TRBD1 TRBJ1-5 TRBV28 ASGSDRLYQH
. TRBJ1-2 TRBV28 ASTERQKLYGYT
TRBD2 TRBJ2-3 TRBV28 ASSLGLAGYTDTQY
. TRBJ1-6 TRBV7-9 ASSLAEVTPLH
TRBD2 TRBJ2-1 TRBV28 ASSLAGLAGDEQF
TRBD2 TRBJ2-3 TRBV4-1 ASSRLVAGGTDTQY
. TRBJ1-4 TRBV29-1 SVVWGTNEKLF
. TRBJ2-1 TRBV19 ASKPRGARDEQF
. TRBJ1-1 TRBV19 ASSIDEANTEAF
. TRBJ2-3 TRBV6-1 ASSEVRLTRGDTQY
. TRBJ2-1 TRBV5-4 ASSLVRDYNEQF
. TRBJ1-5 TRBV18 ASSPFYLTDHPPQH
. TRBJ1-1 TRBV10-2 ASRSSRGQANTEAF
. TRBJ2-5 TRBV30 AWGWGSETQY
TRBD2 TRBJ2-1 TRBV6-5 ASSQAGSNEQF
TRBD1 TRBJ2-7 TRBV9 ASSVGSVTGVGEQY
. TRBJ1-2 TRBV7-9 ASSGLGQLYGYT
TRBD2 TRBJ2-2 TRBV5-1 ASSLAVGGPTGELF
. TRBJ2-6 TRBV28 ASSKGANVLT
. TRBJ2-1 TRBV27 ASSLSSPRAVTYNEQF
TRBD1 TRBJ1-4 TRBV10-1 ASSRQGANEKLF
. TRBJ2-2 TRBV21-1 ASRLGLPRGGPRTGELF
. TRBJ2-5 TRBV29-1 SVVSRIPETQY
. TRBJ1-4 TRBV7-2 ASSPEYSNEKLF
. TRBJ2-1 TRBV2 ASSLASDLRF
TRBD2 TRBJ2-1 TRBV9 ASSARVTSGRGYNEQF
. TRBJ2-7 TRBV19 ASSMAGRLGDYEQY
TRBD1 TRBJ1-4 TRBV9 ASSPRGTDNEKLF
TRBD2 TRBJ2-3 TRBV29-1 SVEAGTRLPADTQY
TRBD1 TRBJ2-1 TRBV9 ASSAGQGLSYNEQF
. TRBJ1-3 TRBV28 ASSLPAGVYSGNTIY
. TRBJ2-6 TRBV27 ASSLYGRANSGANVLT
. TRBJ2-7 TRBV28 ASSPWTRPGILLVGEQY
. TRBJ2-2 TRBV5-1 ASSPRTANTGELF
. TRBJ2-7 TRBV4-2 ASSLAARSLSYEQY
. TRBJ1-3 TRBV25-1 ASTKGLISGNTIY
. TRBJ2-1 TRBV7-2 ASSWVGINEQF
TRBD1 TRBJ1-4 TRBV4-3 ASSQRGQGVEKLF